This TCR beta chain is from a study of OX40 agonist ivuxolimab in advanced cancers. The wider study: Melanoma, hepatocellular carcinoma, head and neck or renal cell cancer occurred in dose-escalation patients. Males comprised approximately 81% of the group, whose mean age was roughly 64 years (range roughly 23 to 90).

On this clone itself: The antigen is unknown.

Points from the study as a whole: Clonal expansion by week 6 occurred in CD4+ and CD8+ blood T cells (at 0.1 to 3.0 mg/kg). Compared with CD4+, CD8+ T cells on average had more expanded clones.

The assay was immunoSEQ multiplex PCR, and TCRdb's table has in-frame clones only and misses some. This table holds roughly 63,000 clones, around 86% found once. The CDR3 contains 13 residues. V was clipped by 4 bases and J by 5 bases, with 11 bases between them. Germline assignment: CDR1 SGHTA and CDR2 FQGNSA. The sequence derives from an adult with an advanced solid tumor such as melanoma, head and neck, liver or kidney cancer. The material was CD4+ or CD8+ T cells sorted from blood, obtained in a trial of the OX40 agonist ivuxolimab. The chain recombines TRBV7-2 with TRBJ2-5; D not certain. The CDR3 sequence is CASSYYTAETQYF. The CDR3 coding sequence is TGTGCCAGCAGCTACTACACGGCTGAGACCCAGTACTTC.